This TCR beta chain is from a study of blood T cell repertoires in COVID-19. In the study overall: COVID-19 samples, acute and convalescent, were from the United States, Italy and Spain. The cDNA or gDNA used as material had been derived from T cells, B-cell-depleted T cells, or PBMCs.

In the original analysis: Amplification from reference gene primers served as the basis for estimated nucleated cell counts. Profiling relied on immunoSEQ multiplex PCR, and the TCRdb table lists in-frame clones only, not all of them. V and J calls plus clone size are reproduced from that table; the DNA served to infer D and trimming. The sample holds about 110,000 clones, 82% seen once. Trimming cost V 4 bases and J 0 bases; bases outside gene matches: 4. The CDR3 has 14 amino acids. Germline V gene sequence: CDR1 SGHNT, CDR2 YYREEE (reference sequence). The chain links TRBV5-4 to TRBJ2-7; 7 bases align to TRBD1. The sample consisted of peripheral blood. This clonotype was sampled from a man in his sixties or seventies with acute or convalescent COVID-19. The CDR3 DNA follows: TGTGCCAGCAGCCGACAGGGTAGCTCCTACGAGCAGTACTTC. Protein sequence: CASSRQGSSYEQYF.